The 22 T cell receptor beta chains listed next were all sequenced from one sample in a study of T cell repertoires in cytomegalovirus infection. The antigens of these receptors remain unknown. MiXCR, applied by TCRdb to the reads, yields one record per CDR3 protein. The sample records about 900,000 distinct CDR3 sequences, approximately 31% being singletons. The material was cultured CD8+ T cells from PBMCs, obtained from culture after CMV antigen stimulation. The receptor set was obtained from a human donor in good health (CMV status not recorded). Some clones in this sample may be carry-over from other donors' samples.

In this sample, this clonotype turned up a few times. The CDR3 spells CASGWGGGGTEAFF. CDR3 bases: TGTGCTAGTGGTTGGGGCGGGGGTGGCACTGAAGCTTTCTTT. The chain combines TRBV12-5 with TRBJ1-1, with a possible D match to TRBD1 (5 bases). Looked up from germline, CDR1 is LGHNT and CDR2 is FRNRAP. CDR3 length: 14 amino acids. Trimming cost V 4 bases and J 4 bases, with 13 bases left between them.

The V and J genes are TRBV10-3 and TRBJ2-1; the D is unclear. This CDR3 is 12 amino acids long. Trimming removed 4 bases at V and 7 bases at J, with 8 bases between. Germline V gives CDR1 ENHRY, CDR2 SYGVKD. The CDR3 reads CAISAERNEQFF. In DNA form, the CDR3 reads TGTGCCATCAGTGCCGAGAGGAATGAGCAGTTCTTC.

The V gene is TRBV28, the J gene TRBJ1-1; no definite D call. Trimming stripped 4 bases from V and 8 bases from J, with 8 bases between. The germline V gene encodes CDR1 MDHEN and CDR2 SYDVKM. This CDR3 region has 11 residues. CDR3 in amino acids: CASSYYREAFF. The CDR3 bases are TGTGCCAGCAGTTATTATAGGGAAGCTTTCTTT.

This clonotype was detected ten times or more. This sequence joins TRBV6-5 and TRBJ1-1, with D unclear. The CDR3 covers 15 residues. Germline CDR1 reads MNHEY; CDR2 reads SVGAGI. Trimming pared 0 bases from V and 4 bases from J, leaving 12 bases between. CDR3 in amino acids: CASSYSVNRATEAFF. As DNA, the CDR3 is TGTGCCAGCAGTTACTCAGTCAACCGGGCCACTGAAGCTTTCTTT.

In this sample, this clonotype turned up a few times. The V and J genes are TRBV25-1 and TRBJ1-1; the D gene is possibly TRBD1 (5 bases). Germline CDR1 is MGHDK and CDR2 is SYGVNS. The CDR3 is 14 residues long. Trimming pared 7 bases from V and 1 base from J, leaving 13 bases between. CDR3 bases: TGTGCCAGCACCCGGGGGGAGCGGAACACTGAAGCTTTCTTT. It is translated as CASTRGERNTEAFF.

The chain uses TRBV12-3 or TRBV12-4 and TRBJ1-2; D is uncertain. V gave up 0 bases and J gave up 6 bases, with 11 bases separating them. This CDR3 comprises 14 residues. This CDR3 reads CASSLAELLHGYTF. The CDR3 region has the DNA TGTGCCAGCAGTTTAGCGGAGCTCCTGCATGGCTACACCTTC.

The chain uses TRBV6-6 and TRBJ1-1; tentatively, D is TRBD1 (5 bases). In germline, CDR1 is MNHNY, CDR2 SVGAGI (reference sequence). Trimming removed 4 bases at V and 4 bases at J, with 13 bases between. The CDR3 covers 14 residues. The CDR3 spells CASSWSGGFTEAFF. The CDR3 coding sequence is TGTGCCAGCAGTTGGAGTGGGGGGTTCACTGAAGCTTTCTTT.

For the CDR3, the DNA is TGTGCCAGCAGCCATCCTGGGGACAACAGAGGCTACGAGCAGTACTTC. It specifies CASSHPGDNRGYEQYF. This chain links TRBV7-6 with TRBJ2-7; perhaps TRBD1 as D (6 bases). The CDR3 runs to 16 residues. V lost 5 bases, J lost 3 bases, and 20 bases lay in between. CDR1 and CDR2 (germline): SGHVS, FNYEAQ.

The chain uses TRBV6-1 and TRBJ2-7; D is perhaps TRBD2 (7 bases). With 8 bases removed from V and 2 bases from J, the gap between germline ends came to 22 bases. There are 16 residues in the CDR3. Germline V gene data show CDR1 as MNHNS and CDR2 as SASEGT. CDR3 sequence (DNA): TGTGCCAGCCTTGAGGGGGGGTACCATGGGACCTACGAGCAGTACTTC. Protein product: CASLEGGYHGTYEQYF.

In its sample, this clonotype was seen a few times. The CDR3 protein is CASSSHPGAEQYV. As DNA, the CDR3 is TGTGCCAGCAGCTCTCACCCAGGGGCCGAGCAGTACGTC. The chain couples TRBV7-2 to TRBJ2-7; perhaps TRBD1 as D (6 bases). V lost 4 bases, J lost 6 bases, and 13 bases lay in between. There are 13 residues in the CDR3. Germline CDR1 reads SGHTA; CDR2 reads FQGNSA.

This chain connects TRBV6-1 to TRBJ2-7; D perhaps matches TRBD1 (5 bases). The V gene's germline CDR1 is MNHNS and CDR2 SASEGT. The CDR3 runs 12 residues. The germline V and J ends were trimmed by 6 bases and 5 bases, with 11 bases remaining between them. In DNA form, the CDR3 reads TGTGCCAGCAGACTACAGGAAAACGAGCAGTACGTC. This gives the protein CASRLQENEQYV.

This clonotype appeared a few times. This rearrangement joins TRBV7-6 to TRBJ2-5; perhaps TRBD2 as D (6 bases). CDR1 and CDR2 from the germline V gene are SGHVS and FNYEAQ. With 0 bases removed from V and 9 bases from J, the gap between germline ends came to 14 bases. CDR3 length equals 14 residues. The CDR3 DNA reads TGTGCCAGCAGCTTAGCAACGGGACTTGCGGCCCAGTACTTC. It is translated as CASSLATGLAAQYF. The whole variable domain, filled in from reference TRBV7-6 and TRBJ2-5, reads GAGVSQSPRYKVTKRGQDVALRCDPISGHVSLYWYRQALGQGPEFLTYFNYEAQQDKSGLPNDRFSAERPEGSISTLTIQRTEQRDSAMYRCASSLATGLAAQYFGPGTRLLVL.

V usage is TRBV29-1 and J usage is TRBJ1-1; 7 positions agree with TRBD1. The trim removed 2 bases at V and 0 bases at J, leaving 6 bases unmatched. The CDR3 is 15 amino acids. Germline V CDR1 and CDR2: SQVTM, ANQGSEA. The CDR3 coding sequence is TGCAGCGTTGAATTGAAACAGGGGATGAACACTGAAGCTTTCTTT. This encodes CSVELKQGMNTEAFF.

This clonotype showed up many times. The V call is TRBV7-8, the J call TRBJ1-5; the D is unclear. The V gene lost 3 bases and the J gene lost 3 bases, with 9 bases spanning the gap. Germline V CDR1 and CDR2: SGHVS, FQNEAQ. The CDR3 covers 14 residues. The CDR3 spells CASSFAQVNQPQHF. In nucleotides, the CDR3 is TGTGCCAGCAGCTTCGCCCAGGTCAATCAGCCCCAGCATTTT.

Only a few counts were recorded for this clonotype. The chain is built from TRBV4-2 and TRBJ1-1; D perhaps matches TRBD1 (6 bases). Germline V gives CDR1 LGHNA, CDR2 YNFKEQ. Trimming left V 4 bases short and J 0 bases short, with 12 bases between. The CDR3 consists of 15 residues. This chain's CDR3 is CASSPADSLNTEAFF. The CDR3 DNA reads TGTGCCAGCAGCCCCGCGGACAGCCTGAACACTGAAGCTTTCTTT.

This clonotype was counted many times. V gene TRBV7-6 combines with J gene TRBJ1-1; 8 bases are a match to TRBD1. The germline V gene encodes CDR1 SGHVS and CDR2 FNYEAQ. The ends lost 4 bases at V and 6 bases at J; junction bases unmatched: 7. The CDR3 extends over 14 amino acids. CDR3 residues: CASSSGTGFAEAFF. The CDR3, as DNA: TGTGCCAGCAGCTCAGGGACAGGTTTCGCTGAAGCTTTCTTT.

This clonotype was observed at least ten times. The genes are TRBV7-8 and TRBJ2-2; D is uncertain. The CDR3 length is 17 residues. Deletions cut 3 bases from V and 1 base from J, with 15 bases between. Germline loops: CDR1 SGHVS, CDR2 FQNEAQ. The CDR3 region has the DNA TGTGCCAGCAGCTTTCCTACGGATACCGAGAACACCGGGGAGCTGTTTTTT. Amino acids: CASSFPTDTENTGELFF.

The table lists this clonotype with many counts. The V gene is TRBV7-8, the J gene TRBJ2-1; D might be TRBD2 (6 bases). CDR1 and CDR2 (germline): SGHVS, FQNEAQ. V was cut by 1 base and J by 8 bases, with 12 bases left in between. This CDR3 is built from 14 residues. The CDR3 sequence: CASSLERRRDEQFF. The DNA of the CDR3 is TGTGCCAGCAGCTTAGAAAGGCGGAGGGATGAGCAGTTCTTC. Based on the CDR3 plus reference TRBV7-8 and TRBJ2-1, the full variable domain is GAGVSQSPRYKVAKRGQDVALRCDPISGHVSLFWYQQALGQGPEFLTYFQNEAQLDKSGLPSDRFFAERPEGSVSTLKIQRTQQEDSAVYLCASSLERRRDEQFFGPGTRLTVL.

This clonotype was recorded at least ten times. One end of the junction is discordant with germline, which a read error may explain. The chain links TRBV12-3 or TRBV12-4 to TRBJ2-2; D perhaps matches TRBD1 (5 bases). The CDR3 is 13 amino acids. This CDR3 is CASSLPGTGELFF. The CDR3 DNA is TGTGCTAGCAGCTTACCAGGGACCGGGGAGCTGTTTTTT.

This clonotype has a handful of counts. This chain joins TRBV6-2 or TRBV6-3 and TRBJ2-3, with a tentative D call TRBD2 (5 bases). CDR1 MNHEY and CDR2 SVGEGT come from the germline V gene. The V end lost 0 bases, the J end lost 0 bases, and 13 bases lay between the germline ends. The CDR3 is 17 residues long. CDR3 in amino acids: CASSYSNPGISTDTQYF. CDR3 DNA sequence: TGTGCCAGCAGTTACTCGAATCCGGGGATAAGCACAGATACGCAGTATTTT.

The V gene is TRBV29-1, the J gene TRBJ1-6; no clear D. Germline CDR1 is SQVTM and CDR2 is ANQGSEA. Trimming pared 3 bases from V and 7 bases from J, leaving 10 bases between. This CDR3 has 13 residues. The CDR3, as DNA: TGCAGCGTTGAGTTAAACGGGAATTCACCCCTCCACTTT. This translates into CSVELNGNSPLHF.

This clonotype has at least ten counts. V and J are TRBV7-2 and TRBJ1-2; TRBD1 is a possible D gene (6 bases). Germline V gene sequence: CDR1 SGHTA, CDR2 FQGNSA. Trimming took 3 bases from V and 8 from J, leaving 13 bases between them. The length of the CDR3 is 13 residues. The chain's CDR3 is CASSFGGGRGYTF. The DNA of the CDR3 is TGTGCCAGCAGCTTCGGGGGGGGCCGAGGCTACACCTTC.